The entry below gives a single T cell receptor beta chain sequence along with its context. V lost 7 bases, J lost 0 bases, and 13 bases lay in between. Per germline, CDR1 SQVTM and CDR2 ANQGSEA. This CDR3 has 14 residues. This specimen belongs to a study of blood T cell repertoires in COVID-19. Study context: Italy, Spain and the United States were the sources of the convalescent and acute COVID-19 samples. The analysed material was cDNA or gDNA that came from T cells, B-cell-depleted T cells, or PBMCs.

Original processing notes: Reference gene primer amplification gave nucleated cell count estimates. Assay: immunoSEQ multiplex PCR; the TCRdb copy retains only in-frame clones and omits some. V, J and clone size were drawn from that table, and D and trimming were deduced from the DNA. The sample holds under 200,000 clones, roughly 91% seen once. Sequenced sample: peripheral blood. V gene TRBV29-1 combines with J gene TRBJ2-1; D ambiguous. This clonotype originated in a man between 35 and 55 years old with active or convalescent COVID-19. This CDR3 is CSATTVSSYNEQFF. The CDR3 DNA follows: TGCAGCGCAACCACCGTGAGCTCCTACAATGAGCAGTTCTTC.